The 21 T cell receptor beta chains below were found in one sample sequenced in a study of blood T cell repertoires in COVID-19. Repertoires were generated with immunoSEQ multiplex PCR, while TCRdb's copy carries only in-frame clones and drops some. The sample carries about 160,000 clones, over 75% recorded once. The sample was PBMCs or T cells enriched from blood (not recorded which). The receptors stem from a man aged 35 to 55 who had recovered from COVID-19.

In its sample, this clone was seen once. This chain joins TRBV5-1 and TRBJ1-1, with a possible D match to TRBD1 (5 bases). With 4 bases removed from V and 2 bases from J, the gap between germline ends came to 15 bases. CDR1 is SGHRS and CDR2 is YFSETQ in the germline V gene. The length of the CDR3 is 15 residues. The CDR3 here is CASSGGRGTNTEAFF. Written as DNA, the CDR3 is TGCGCCAGCAGCGGGGGACGGGGGACCAACACTGAAGCTTTCTTT.

The chain carries TRBV29-1 and TRBJ2-7; TRBD1 might be the D (5 bases). This CDR3 region has 12 residues. Germline V gives CDR1 SQVTM, CDR2 ANQGSEA. CDR3 bases: TGCAGTGGGGCGGAGTCCCCCTACGAGCAGTACTTC. This sequence encodes CSGAESPYEQYF.

V gene TRBV18 combines with J gene TRBJ1-6; D uncertain. CDR1 and CDR2 from the germline V gene are KGHSH and LQKENI. This CDR3 region has 17 residues. The V end lost 4 bases, the J end lost 0 bases, and 13 bases lay between the germline ends. CDR3 residues: CASSRPLGSSYNSPLHF. The CDR3 DNA reads as TGTGCCAGCTCACGCCCGTTGGGGAGCTCCTATAATTCACCCCTCCACTTT. Using reference TRBV18 and TRBJ1-6 for the parts outside the CDR3, the full variable domain is NAGVMQNPRHLVRRRGQEARLRCSPMKGHSHVYWYRQLPEEGLKFMVYLQKENIIDESGMPKERFSAEFPKEGPSILRIQQVVRGDSAAYFCASSRPLGSSYNSPLHFGNGTRLTVT.

This clone showed up just a few times. The chain combines TRBV27 with TRBJ1-6, with D tentatively TRBD1 (5 bases). Germline V CDR1 and CDR2: MNHEY, SMNVEV (reference sequence). V was trimmed by 4 bases and J by 0 bases, leaving 13 bases between them. This CDR3 has 17 amino acids. The CDR3 nucleotides read TGTGCCAGCAGTTGGGACTCGGGGAGCTCCTATAATTCACCCCTCCACTTT. Protein sequence: CASSWDSGSSYNSPLHF.

This sequence joins TRBV30 and TRBJ1-4; 7 bases agree with TRBD1. Germline CDR1 GTSNPN, CDR2 SVGIG (reference sequence). The CDR3 is 12 residues long. Trimming cost V 8 bases and J 3 bases; bases outside gene matches: 3. In DNA form, the CDR3 reads TGTGCCGGGACAGTACCTAATGAAAAACTGTTTTTT. This encodes CAGTVPNEKLFF.

V usage is TRBV2 and J usage is TRBJ2-3; D remains unclear. Germline V gives CDR1 SNHLY, CDR2 FYNNEI. The V gene lost 7 bases and the J gene lost 0 bases, with 8 bases spanning the gap. This CDR3 contains 13 residues. The CDR3 bases are TGTGCCAGCACCCGTACTAGCACAGATACGCAGTATTTT. Translated: CASTRTSTDTQYF.

This chain connects TRBV6-5 to TRBJ1-1; D uncertain. The CDR3 has 14 residues. The V end lost 0 bases, the J end lost 3 bases, and 8 bases lay between the germline ends. The V gene's germline CDR1 is MNHEY and CDR2 SVGAGI. The CDR3 sequence is CASSYSGRYTEAFF. CDR3 DNA: TGTGCCAGCAGTTACTCGGGCAGGTACACTGAAGCTTTCTTT.

The chain recombines TRBV4-2 with TRBJ2-1; 7 bases line up with TRBD2. Germline trimming cut 3 bases from V and 5 bases from J; bases unmatched to any gene: 7. CDR3 length: 15 amino acids. Per the germline V gene, CDR1 is LGHNA and CDR2 is YNFKEQ. CDR3 region: CASSHLTGGDNEQFF. CDR3 nucleotide sequence: TGTGCCAGCAGCCATCTTACGGGGGGAGACAATGAGCAGTTCTTC.

This clone has only one observation. The chain combines TRBV9 with TRBJ1-2; 8 bases line up with TRBD1. This CDR3 has 13 amino acids. Germline V CDR1 and CDR2: SGDLS, YYNGEE. V shed 4 bases and J 8 bases; nucleotides not matched to a gene: 7. The chain's CDR3 is CASSLRQGSGYTF. CDR3 sequence (DNA): TGTGCCAGCAGCTTACGACAGGGGTCGGGCTACACCTTC.

The J gene is TRBJ2-7, the V gene TRBV10-3, with D perhaps TRBD2 (6 bases). The germline V and J ends were trimmed by 9 bases and 0 bases, with 15 bases remaining between them. Per the germline V gene, CDR1 is ENHRY and CDR2 is SYGVKD. The CDR3 spans 14 residues. The CDR3 DNA reads TGTGCCATGAGATCTAGCGTTAGCTCCTACGAGCAGTACTTC. As protein: CAMRSSVSSYEQYF.

The V gene is TRBV19, the J gene TRBJ1-6, with D possibly being TRBD1 (5 bases). Deletions cut 7 bases from V and 12 bases from J, with 13 bases between. CDR1 and CDR2 from the germline V gene are LNHDA and SQIVND (reference sequence). The CDR3 extends over 12 amino acids. For the CDR3, the DNA is TGTGCCAGTACTACAGGCCACAAACCCCTCCACTTT. It specifies CASTTGHKPLHF.

This chain connects TRBV2 to TRBJ2-2; D is uncertain. The CDR3 loop spans 14 amino acids. Between the trimmed V and J ends, which lost 4 bases and 8 bases, there was a span of 14 bases. Germline values: CDR1 SNHLY, CDR2 FYNNEI. CDR3 in amino acids: CASSGSSSGGELFF. The CDR3 bases are TGTGCCAGCAGTGGATCATCATCAGGAGGGGAGCTGTTTTTT. The full variable domain, rest sourced from reference TRBV2 and TRBJ2-2, is EPEVTQTPSHQVTQMGQEVILRCVPISNHLYFYWYRQILGQKVEFLVSFYNNEISEKSEIFDDQFSVERPDGSNFTLKIRSTKLEDSAMYFCASSGSSSGGELFFGEGSRLTVL.

The chain carries TRBV19 and TRBJ2-1, with 13 bases that match TRBD2. This CDR3 spans 16 amino acids. V shed 7 bases, J shed 10 bases, and the junction held 13 bases outside the gene matches. Germline V gene sequence: CDR1 LNHDA, CDR2 SQIVND (reference sequence). The CDR3 region has the DNA TGTGCCAGTACCGATTCACCGGGACTAGCGGGGCAAGAGCAGTTCTTC. It is translated as CASTDSPGLAGQEQFF. The full variable domain, in which reference TRBV19 and TRBJ2-1 provide the parts outside the CDR3, is DGGITQSPKYLFRKEGQNVTLSCEQNLNHDAMYWYRQDPGQGLRLIYYSQIVNDFQKGDIAEGYSVSREKKESFPLTVTSAQKNPTAFYLCASTDSPGLAGQEQFFGPGTRLTVL.

The chain carries TRBV3-1 (or the pseudogene TRBV3-2) and TRBJ1-2; 9 positions match TRBD1. Germline CDR1 LGHDT, CDR2 YNNKEL (reference sequence). V shed 4 bases, J shed 4 bases, and the junction held 7 bases outside the gene matches. The CDR3 is 15 amino acids. CDR3 coding DNA: TGTGCCAGCAGCCCCACGCAGACAGGGGGCTATGGCTACACCTTC. This sequence encodes CASSPTQTGGYGYTF.

This clone was observed once. This sequence joins TRBV9 and TRBJ2-2, with TRBD2 identical over 11 bases. With V trimmed by 4 bases and J by 5 bases, 7 bases remained unmatched. CDR3 length: 16 amino acids. Germline V gene data show CDR1 as SGDLS and CDR2 as YYNGEE. The CDR3 region has the DNA TGTGCCAGCAGCCCTTATAGCGGGGGGGCTACCGGGGAGCTGTTTTTT. Protein product: CASSPYSGGATGELFF.

CDR3 in amino acids: CASSVRTGVYNEQFF. CDR3 bases: TGTGCCAGCAGCGTTCGGACAGGGGTCTACAATGAGCAGTTCTTC. The genes are TRBV9 and TRBJ2-1, with TRBD1 identical over 9 bases. The CDR3 has 15 residues. V lost 2 bases to trimming and J lost 3 bases; unmatched junction nucleotides: 3. From germline, CDR1 is SGDLS and CDR2 YYNGEE.

Turning to this clone: Other DNA sequences within the sample encode an identical CDR3. The chain recombines TRBV5-1 with TRBJ1-4; 8 bases match TRBD1. The germline CDR1 and CDR2 sequences are SGHRS and YFSETQ. This CDR3 has 14 residues. V lost 4 bases, J lost 7 bases, and 6 bases stayed unmatched. The CDR3 DNA sequence: TGCGCCAGCAGCCTCGGACAGGGAAGTGAAAAACTGTTTTTT. As protein: CASSLGQGSEKLFF.

This clone was found a few times. CDR3 protein: CASSLIPTGEDTQYF. CDR3 DNA: TGCGCCAGCAGCCTGATACCTACAGGAGAAGATACGCAGTATTTT. The chain couples TRBV4-1 to TRBJ2-3; D possibly corresponds to TRBD1 (5 bases). This CDR3 is built from 15 residues. The V gene lost 4 bases and the J gene lost 5 bases, with 16 bases spanning the gap. Germline V gene sequence: CDR1 MGHRA, CDR2 YSYEKL.

The chain joins TRBV5-1 to TRBJ2-5, with D tentatively TRBD2 (5 bases). Per the germline V gene, CDR1 is SGHRS and CDR2 is YFSETQ. V was trimmed by 1 base and J by 3 bases, leaving 13 bases between them. The CDR3 sequence is 15 residues long. CDR3 amino acids: CASSLNVGAEETQYF. The CDR3, as DNA: TGCGCCAGCAGCTTGAATGTTGGAGCGGAAGAGACCCAGTACTTC.

V and J are TRBV6-5 and TRBJ1-2, with D tentatively TRBD1 (6 bases). Trimming took 6 bases from V and 4 from J, leaving 6 bases between them. CDR1 and CDR2 (germline): MNHEY, SVGAGI. The CDR3 extends over 11 amino acids. The DNA for the CDR3 is TGTGCCAGCAGGGACAGCTATGGCTACACCTTC. It codes for CASRDSYGYTF.

The V gene is TRBV5-1, the J gene TRBJ2-7; TRBD1 agrees at 10 bases. The CDR3 is 16 amino acids. Per the germline V gene, CDR1 is SGHRS and CDR2 is YFSETQ. V gave up 4 bases and J gave up 3 bases; unmatched junction bases: 10. This chain's CDR3 is CASSPPRQGARYEQYV. The CDR3 nucleotides read TGCGCCAGCAGCCCCCCACGACAGGGGGCCCGCTACGAGCAGTACGTC.